Listed here are 26 T cell receptor beta chains from one sample, sequenced in a study of T-cell reconstitution after alpha-beta-depleted transplantation in children. The TCRbeta library was prepared with unique molecular identifiers. TCRdb fed the PCR reads into MiXCR, producing one record per CDR3 protein. Altogether 450,000 to 500,000 distinct CDR3 sequences are present, about 12% being singletons, with the ten largest covering around 6.1%. Here the sequenced sample was PBMCs from the stem cell graft donor, taken from the stem cell graft. The receptor set was obtained from a human donor who donated a stem cell graft to a child with combined immunodeficiency.

This clonotype was picked up many times. The V call is TRBV7-2, the J call TRBJ2-7; D is undetermined. Germline assignment: CDR1 SGHTA and CDR2 FQGNSA. This CDR3 is 13 amino acids long. Trimming pared 4 bases from V and 2 bases from J, leaving 9 bases between. The CDR3 DNA reads as TGTGCCAGCAGCTCGCCCCCAGCCTACGAGCAGTACTTC. It specifies CASSSPPAYEQYF.

This clonotype was recorded many times. This chain uses TRBV10-3 with TRBJ1-1; D call uncertain. Germline CDR1 ENHRY, CDR2 SYGVKD. The CDR3 loop spans 13 amino acids. Deletions cut 0 bases from V and 3 bases from J, with 5 bases between. The CDR3 sequence: CAISESPDTEAFF. The CDR3 nucleotides read TGTGCCATCAGTGAGTCACCGGACACTGAAGCTTTCTTT.

As to this clonotype: One junction end does not reproduce the germline sequence, and a read error may be involved. The chain uses TRBV20-1 and TRBJ2-3; 9 nucleotides align to TRBD2. Germline V gene data show CDR1 as DFQATT and CDR2 as SNEGSKA (reference sequence). The length of the CDR3 is 16 residues. CDR3 protein: CSARDPSGVGTDTHYF. CDR3 DNA: TGCAGTGCTAGAGACCCTAGCGGGGTGGGTACAGATACGCATTATTTT.

This clonotype was picked up a small number of times. The chain combines TRBV4-3 with TRBJ1-4; D remains ambiguous. V lost 3 bases and J 7 bases, leaving 12 bases between the germline ends. CDR1 is LGHNA and CDR2 is YSLEER in the germline V gene. The CDR3 extends over 14 amino acids. CDR3 bases: TGCGCCAGCAGCCATTATTCGCTAGGTGAAAAACTGTTTTTT. Amino acid sequence: CASSHYSLGEKLFF.

The sample holds a few counts of this clonotype. V and J are TRBV20-1 and TRBJ2-1; tentative D call: TRBD1 (5 bases). The CDR3 is made up of 14 amino acids. Germline CDR1 is DFQATT and CDR2 is SNEGSKA (reference sequence). Trimming took off 0 bases at V and 4 bases at J, with 10 bases between the two ends. The CDR3 region has the DNA TGCAGTGCTAGAGATCGAGACAGTTACAATGAGCAGTTCTTC. It codes for CSARDRDSYNEQFF.

The chain is built from TRBV29-1 and TRBJ2-4; D assignment may be TRBD1 or TRBD2 (6 bases each). V was clipped by 3 bases and J by 3 bases, with 9 bases between them. The CDR3 sequence is 13 residues long. The germline CDR1 and CDR2 sequences are SQVTM and ANQGSEA. DNA for the CDR3: TGCAGCGTTGACGAGGGGGGCAAAAACATTCAGTACTTC. Protein product: CSVDEGGKNIQYF.

In its sample, this clonotype was seen a few times. The V and J genes are TRBV2 and TRBJ2-7; D could derive from TRBD1 or TRBD2 (6 bases each). Germline loops: CDR1 SNHLY, CDR2 FYNNEI. The CDR3 extends over 14 amino acids. With 4 bases removed from V and 2 bases from J, the gap between germline ends came to 12 bases. This CDR3 is CASSGGGQTYEQYF. For the CDR3, the DNA is TGTGCCAGCAGTGGTGGGGGGCAAACCTACGAGCAGTACTTC.

This clonotype was recorded at least ten times. V is TRBV12-3 or TRBV12-4 and J is TRBJ2-5, with D possibly matching TRBD2 (7 bases). With 5 bases removed from V and 2 bases from J, the gap between germline ends came to 18 bases. The CDR3 runs 16 residues. For the CDR3, the DNA is TGTGCCAGCAGTCCAAGAGTGGGGGGGGCACAAGAGACCCAGTACTTC. Residues: CASSPRVGGAQETQYF.

The V call is TRBV5-5, the J call TRBJ2-7; TRBD1 matches at 9 bases. Losses at the gene ends were 3 bases for V and 0 bases for J; bases not matched to a gene: 1. Germline CDR1 and CDR2: SGHKS and YYEKEE (reference sequence). This CDR3 is built from 14 residues. Written as DNA, the CDR3 is TGTGCCAGCAGCTGGGACAGGGTCTCCTACGAGCAGTACTTC. As protein: CASSWDRVSYEQYF.

This clonotype was counted only a few times. This chain links TRBV3-1 with TRBJ2-5, with D possibly being TRBD2 (6 bases). In germline, CDR1 is LGHDT, CDR2 YNNKEL (reference sequence). Trimming pared 8 bases from V and 6 bases from J, leaving 19 bases between. CDR3 size: 14 residues. CDR3: CASSALGGEQTQYF. DNA of the CDR3: TGTGCCAGCTCCGCTCTTGGCGGGGAACAGACCCAGTACTTC.

The rearrangement uses TRBV7-8 and TRBJ2-7, with TRBD2 matching 7 bases. The V gene end was trimmed by 5 bases and the J gene end by 3 bases; junction bases not matched to a gene: 16. The CDR3 runs 17 residues. Per germline, CDR1 SGHVS and CDR2 FQNEAQ. CDR3 in amino acids: CASSLFALAELDYEQYF. CDR3 DNA sequence: TGTGCCAGCAGCCTGTTTGCTCTAGCGGAATTAGACTACGAGCAGTACTTC.

This clonotype was seen ten or more times. The chain employs TRBV12-3 or TRBV12-4 and TRBJ2-4; D might be TRBD1 (5 bases). The CDR3 is 15 amino acids. V was pared by 1 base and J by 3 bases, with 10 bases between. The CDR3 loop reads CASSLGSQGKNIQYF. The CDR3 DNA reads as TGTGCCAGCAGTTTAGGCAGCCAGGGCAAAAACATTCAGTACTTC.

This clonotype was found a few times. This rearrangement joins TRBV24-1 to TRBJ2-2; no clear D. Per germline, CDR1 KGHDR and CDR2 SFDVKD. This CDR3 region has 17 residues. With 0 bases removed from V and 0 bases from J, the gap between germline ends came to 10 bases. The CDR3 loop reads CATSDLPGLTNTGELFF. The CDR3 nucleotides read TGTGCCACCAGTGATTTGCCGGGTTTAACGAACACCGGGGAGCTGTTTTTT.

This clonotype was counted many times. The CDR3 DNA is TGTGCCAGCAGCGTGGGACAGGGAGCCCCCAAGCAGTACTTC. Translated: CASSVGQGAPKQYF. This chain connects TRBV6-1 to TRBJ2-7; 9 positions match TRBD1. CDR1 MNHNS and CDR2 SASEGT come from the germline V gene. Losses at the gene ends were 6 bases for V and 8 bases for J; bases not matched to a gene: 11. The CDR3 is 14 amino acids.

This clonotype was seen many times. Germline and junction disagree at one end, which may indicate a read error. The V call is TRBV6-1, the J call TRBJ2-6; a possible D gene is TRBD2 (6 bases). Germline lookup yields CDR1 MNHNS and CDR2 SASEGT. The CDR3 length is 15 residues. The DNA of the CDR3 is TGTGCCAGCAGTCGGGGGTCCGGAGGGGTCAACGTCCTGACTTTC. It encodes CASSRGSGGVNVLTF.

This clonotype was seen a handful of times. The rearrangement joins TRBV6-1 to TRBJ2-2; possible D gene TRBD1, 6 bases. The germline gives CDR1 MNHNS, CDR2 SASEGT. This CDR3 has 14 residues. Trimming took 10 bases from V and 0 from J, leaving 12 bases between them. CDR3 residues: CATRQVANTGELFF. CDR3 coding DNA: TGTGCCACCCGACAGGTCGCGAACACCGGGGAGCTGTTTTTT.

The sample holds many counts of this clonotype. Mismatch with germline at one junction end may stem from a read error. This chain connects TRBV29-1 to TRBJ2-7; the match to TRBD1 covers 7 bases. Germline CDR1 SQVTM, CDR2 ANQGSEA. The CDR3 consists of 12 residues. CDR3 amino acids: CSVDDEGAIRVF. The CDR3 coding sequence is TGCAGCGTCGATGACGAGGGGGCGATCCGCGTCTTC.

This clonotype was recorded a few times. This chain uses TRBV9 with TRBJ2-3, with D possibly being TRBD2 (5 bases). Trimming left V 3 bases short and J 0 bases short, with 8 bases between. Germline CDR1 and CDR2: SGDLS and YYNGEE. The CDR3 has 14 amino acids. CDR3 protein: CASSESGSTDTQYF. In DNA, the CDR3 is TGTGCCAGCAGCGAAAGCGGAAGCACAGATACGCAGTATTTT.

This clonotype was found a few times. The V gene is TRBV12-3 or TRBV12-4, the J gene TRBJ1-6; D call uncertain. The CDR3 sequence is 15 residues long. Trimming took 8 bases from V and 0 from J, leaving 11 bases between them. The CDR3 DNA reads TGTGCCAGCGCTTCGTTGAGCTCCTATAATTCACCCCTCCACTTT. Amino acid sequence: CASASLSSYNSPLHF.

The chain recombines TRBV9 with TRBJ2-2; D possibly corresponds to TRBD1 (6 bases). The ends were cut back, 0 bases at V and 0 bases at J, with 9 bases in the middle. Germline values: CDR1 SGDLS, CDR2 YYNGEE. The CDR3 has 16 amino acids. The CDR3 protein is CASSVAWTANTGELFF. CDR3 DNA: TGTGCCAGCAGCGTAGCATGGACAGCGAACACCGGGGAGCTGTTTTTT.

This chain joins TRBV9 and TRBJ2-3; TRBD2 matches 9 bases. V was pared by 2 bases and J by 2 bases, with 3 bases of the junction left unmatched. Germline lookup yields CDR1 SGDLS and CDR2 YYNGEE. CDR3 size: 15 residues. The DNA for the CDR3 is TGTGCCAGCAGCGTGACTAGCGGACTCACAGATACGCAGTATTTT. This translates into CASSVTSGLTDTQYF.

This clonotype was recorded a few times. The rearrangement joins TRBV10-3 to TRBJ2-3; TRBD1 matches 7 bases. V lost 4 bases, J lost 6 bases, and 7 bases stayed unmatched. This CDR3 has 14 residues. Germline CDR1 and CDR2: ENHRY and SYGVKD. Here the CDR3 reads CAISVTGQTDTQYF. Written as DNA, the CDR3 is TGTGCCATCAGTGTCACGGGACAGACGGATACGCAGTATTTT.

The J gene is TRBJ1-1, the V gene TRBV30; D remains unclear. This CDR3 has 13 residues. V dropped 1 base and J dropped 1 base, with 7 bases sitting between them. CDR1 GTSNPN and CDR2 SVGIG come from the germline V gene (reference sequence). The CDR3 reads CAWSAVGNTEAFF. The CDR3 DNA reads TGTGCCTGGAGTGCCGTGGGGAACACTGAAGCTTTCTTT.

There are many counts of this clonotype. This chain connects TRBV29-1 to TRBJ2-7, with TRBD1 matching 8 bases. Germline lookup yields CDR1 SQVTM and CDR2 ANQGSEA. The CDR3 spans 13 residues. Trimming cost V 5 bases and J 4 bases; bases outside gene matches: 7. CDR3 in DNA: TGCAGCGTTTACAGGACAGGGTCGTACGAGCAGTACTTC. It encodes CSVYRTGSYEQYF.

This clonotype was seen a handful of times. A junction boundary mismatches the germline segment, possibly from a read error. The rearrangement uses TRBV20-1 and TRBJ2-3, with no clear D. CDR1 and CDR2 from the germline V gene are DFQATT and SNEGSKA (reference sequence). This CDR3 comprises 14 residues. Here the CDR3 reads CSVRGIRRTDTQYF. Here the CDR3 DNA reads TGCAGTGTTAGAGGTATCCGCCGCACAGATACGCAGTATTTT.

The genes are TRBV20-1 and TRBJ2-5, with TRBD1 matching over 7 bases. Germline-derived CDR1 and CDR2 are DFQATT and SNEGSKA (reference sequence). The J segment lost 5 bases and the V segment lost 0 bases, leaving 9 bases of the junction unmatched. This CDR3 comprises 15 residues. The CDR3 DNA sequence: TGCAGTGCTAGAGATCCAGTGACAGGGAAGGAGACCCAGTACTTC. It is translated as CSARDPVTGKETQYF.